Shown below are 21 T cell receptor beta chains from a single sample sequenced in a study of T-cell memory formation after mild COVID-19. TCRdb re-called the 5' RACE reads through MiXCR, storing one row per CDR3 protein. The sample lists approximately 570,000 distinct CDR3 sequences; under 20% were seen once. Sample: PBMCs or a T cell subset sorted from them (not recorded which). The receptors come from an adult woman who had mild COVID-19 (a few samples of this study predate the infection). Cell type and time point are not known.

The V and J genes are TRBV5-1 and TRBJ2-7; 7 bases are shared with TRBD2. V dropped 3 bases and J dropped 0; count of bases not matched to a gene: 6. CDR1 SGHRS and CDR2 YFSETQ come from the germline V gene. The CDR3 consists of 15 residues. CDR3: CASSSGTTSSYEQYF. In DNA, the CDR3 is TGCGCCAGCAGCTCCGGGACTACCAGCTCCTACGAGCAGTACTTC.

This chain connects TRBV7-9 to TRBJ2-1, with D possibly matching TRBD1 (6 bases). Trimming took 6 bases from V and 10 from J, leaving 13 bases between them. This CDR3 is 12 amino acids long. The germline CDR1 and CDR2 sequences are SEHNR and FQNEAQ (reference sequence). The CDR3 coding sequence is TGTGCCAGCAGACCAGGGGCCCCCGAGCAGTTCTTC. It specifies CASRPGAPEQFF.

In this sample, this clonotype turned up a few times. The chain employs TRBV5-1 and TRBJ2-1, with D hard to call. This CDR3 spans 12 amino acids. Germline V gene sequence: CDR1 SGHRS, CDR2 YFSETQ. The V end was cut by 0 bases, the J end by 9 bases, with 7 bases between. This CDR3 reads CASSLASPEQFF. CDR3 nucleotides: TGCGCCAGCAGCTTGGCGTCACCTGAGCAGTTCTTC.

This clonotype turned up a few times. The chain's CDR3 is CASSEVPHIGELFF. DNA of the CDR3: TGTGCCAGCAGTGAAGTGCCCCACATCGGGGAGCTGTTTTTT. V and J are TRBV6-1 and TRBJ2-2; D is ambiguous. Trimming pared 1 base from V and 7 bases from J, leaving 10 bases between. Germline-derived CDR1 and CDR2 are MNHNS and SASEGT. The CDR3 has 14 residues.

This clonotype occurred a few times. This rearrangement joins TRBV12-3 or TRBV12-4 to TRBJ1-2, with D perhaps TRBD1 (6 bases). This CDR3 is built from 13 residues. V was cut by 1 base and J by 8 bases, with 11 bases left in between. The CDR3 protein is CASSLVGAAGYTF. CDR3 in DNA: TGTGCCAGCAGTTTAGTGGGGGCGGCGGGCTACACCTTC.

This clonotype was seen more than once but under ten times. This chain's CDR3 is CASSADNSPLHF. Written as DNA, the CDR3 is TGTGCCAGCAGCGCCGATAATTCACCCCTCCACTTT. The chain has TRBV7-9 and TRBJ1-6; D unclear. CDR3 length: 12 residues. Germline CDR1 is SEHNR and CDR2 is FQNEAQ (reference sequence). V was cut by 5 bases and J by 5 bases, with 4 bases left in between.

This sequence joins TRBV3-1 and TRBJ2-7; 7 bases are a match to TRBD2. The V and J ends lost 5 bases and 1 base, in that order; junction bases with no gene match: 11. This CDR3 is 16 amino acids long. The V gene's germline CDR1 is LGHDT and CDR2 YNNKEL (reference sequence). CDR3 bases: TGTGCCAGCAGCAACCGGGGAGGGAAGGGATCCTACGAGCAGTACTTC. Its protein is CASSNRGGKGSYEQYF.

This clonotype was observed a handful of times. The chain combines TRBV7-9 with TRBJ2-4; TRBD2 aligns across 13 bases. Germline V gene lookup returns CDR1 SEHNR and CDR2 FQNEAQ (reference sequence). The junction had 9 bases not matched to a gene; V was cut back by 6 bases and J by 7 bases. There are 16 residues in the CDR3. CDR3 sequence (DNA): TGTGCCAGCAGATGTACTAGCGGGGGGGCTTGGAACATTCAGTACTTC. This gives the protein CASRCTSGGAWNIQYF.

At least ten counts were recorded for this clonotype. V and J are TRBV7-2 and TRBJ1-5, with D possibly TRBD1 on 6 matching bases. CDR1 is SGHTA and CDR2 is FQGNSA in the germline V gene. V was pared by 3 bases and J by 4 bases, with 7 bases between. The CDR3 has 13 amino acids. The CDR3 protein is CASSFGQNQPQHF. The DNA of the CDR3 is TGTGCCAGCAGCTTCGGACAGAATCAGCCCCAGCATTTT.

This clonotype was counted between two and nine times. The gene calls are TRBV15 and TRBJ2-5, with a possible D match to TRBD2 (6 bases). Per germline, CDR1 LNHNV and CDR2 YYDKDF (reference sequence). The CDR3 is 17 residues long. The V and J ends lost 4 bases and 2 bases respectively, with 20 bases between them. In DNA, the CDR3 is TGTGCCACCAGCAATGATAGCGTACTAGCCGTTCAAGAGACCCAGTACTTC. Its translation is CATSNDSVLAVQETQYF. Drawing the rest from reference TRBV15 and TRBJ2-5, the complete variable domain is DAMVIQNPRYQVTQFGKPVTLSCSQTLNHNVMYWYQQKSSQAPKLLFHYYDKDFNNEADTPDNFQSRRPNTSFCFLDIRSPGLGDTAMYLCATSNDSVLAVQETQYFGPGTRLLVL.

This clonotype has only one observation. The V call is TRBV7-9, the J call TRBJ1-1; D remains unclear. Germline CDR1 reads SEHNR; CDR2 reads FQNEAQ (reference sequence). The V end lost 5 bases, the J end lost 1 base, and 8 bases lay between the germline ends. The CDR3 loop spans 13 amino acids. This CDR3 reads CASSARENTEAFF. DNA for the CDR3: TGTGCCAGCAGCGCCCGGGAGAACACTGAAGCTTTCTTT.

The table lists this clonotype with a few counts. The CDR3 region is CASSLDLSGDQPQHF. The CDR3 nucleotides read TGCGCCAGCAGCTTGGATTTGTCGGGCGATCAGCCCCAGCATTTT. The chain carries TRBV5-1 and TRBJ1-5; D not resolved. Trimming stripped 0 bases from V and 5 bases from J, with 12 bases between. The V gene's germline CDR1 is SGHRS and CDR2 YFSETQ. The CDR3 runs 15 residues.

This clonotype was seen more than once but under ten times. This sequence joins TRBV9 and TRBJ1-2, with unresolved D. The CDR3 extends over 14 amino acids. Trimming removed 3 bases at V and 2 bases at J, with 11 bases between. CDR1 is SGDLS and CDR2 is YYNGEE in the germline V gene. The CDR3 sequence is CASSAREGNYGYTF. CDR3 coding DNA: TGTGCCAGCAGCGCCCGAGAAGGGAACTATGGCTACACCTTC.

This clonotype was seen more than once but under ten times. V gene TRBV24-1 combines with J gene TRBJ1-1; D not certain. CDR3 length: 13 amino acids. Germline CDR1 is KGHDR and CDR2 is SFDVKD. Trimming shortened V by 5 bases and J by 2 bases, and 8 bases separated the two germline ends. The CDR3 loop is CATSAFDNTEAFF. The CDR3, as DNA: TGTGCCACCAGTGCCTTTGATAACACTGAAGCTTTCTTT.

This clonotype occurred a few times. The chain combines TRBV30 with TRBJ2-7; D unresolved. There are 12 residues in the CDR3. V was clipped by 0 bases and J by 4 bases, with 7 bases between them. Germline-derived CDR1 and CDR2 are GTSNPN and SVGIG (reference sequence). DNA of the CDR3: TGTGCCTGGAGTGTTAGTGGTTACGAGCAGTACTTC. It specifies CAWSVSGYEQYF.

The V call is TRBV20-1, the J call TRBJ2-5; 8 bases fit TRBD1. V was pared by 0 bases and J by 4 bases, with 4 bases of the junction left unmatched. In germline, CDR1 is DFQATT, CDR2 SNEGSKA (reference sequence). This CDR3 comprises 14 residues. CDR3 loop: CSAREWTGTETQYF. Here the CDR3 DNA reads TGCAGTGCTAGAGAATGGACAGGGACAGAGACCCAGTACTTC.

This rearrangement joins TRBV5-6 to TRBJ1-5; D unresolved. Germline CDR1 reads SGHDT; CDR2 reads YYEEEE. This CDR3 region has 15 residues. V lost 4 bases and J 0 bases, leaving 11 bases between the germline ends. The DNA of the CDR3 is TGTGCCAGCAGCCTTGACCTCCATAGCAATCAGCCCCAGCATTTT. Its protein is CASSLDLHSNQPQHF.

The sample holds a few counts of this clonotype. The chain uses TRBV5-1 and TRBJ2-3; 8 bases align to TRBD2. Germline trimming cut 5 bases from V and 3 bases from J; bases unmatched to any gene: 8. The CDR3 loop spans 15 amino acids. The germline CDR1 and CDR2 sequences are SGHRS and YFSETQ. The DNA for the CDR3 is TGCGCCAGCAGGGCTGACGGGGGGGCGACAGATACGCAGTATTTT. Protein product: CASRADGGATDTQYF.

This clonotype was found a few times. The V gene is TRBV3-1, the J gene TRBJ2-1; 8 nucleotides match TRBD1. Germline V gene data show CDR1 as LGHDT and CDR2 as YNNKEL (reference sequence). After removal of 1 base from V and 6 bases from J, the junction contained 11 bases not matched to a gene. This CDR3 has 17 residues. In nucleotides, the CDR3 is TGTGCCAGCAGCCAAGGGTCTGGGACAGGTAGTTTCAATGAGCAGTTCTTC. This translates into CASSQGSGTGSFNEQFF.

This clonotype was seen at least ten times. V and J are TRBV5-1 and TRBJ1-1, with D tentatively TRBD1 (5 bases). Per the germline V gene, CDR1 is SGHRS and CDR2 is YFSETQ. Trimming pared 6 bases from V and 0 bases from J, leaving 15 bases between. There are 15 residues in the CDR3. CDR3 in DNA: TGCGCCAGCATGACCGGCGGGGGGATGAACACTGAAGCTTTCTTT. This translates into CASMTGGGMNTEAFF.

This chain uses TRBV4-3 with TRBJ2-3; D might be TRBD2 (5 bases). The length of the CDR3 is 19 residues. V shed 0 bases and J shed 4 bases, with 23 bases lying between them. Germline V gene lookup returns CDR1 LGHNA and CDR2 YSLEER. CDR3 loop: CASSQDRDSHAGVPDTQYF. Here the CDR3 DNA reads TGCGCCAGCAGCCAAGATCGTGACTCCCACGCCGGGGTTCCAGATACGCAGTATTTT.